This TCR beta chain is drawn from a study of identical twins (dated by TCRdb to the mid-2010s). With respect to the entire study: The study deep-sequenced TCR alpha and beta repertoires from monozygotic twins, unrelated adults of various ages and cord blood to test whether fetal clonotypes persist. To rule out contamination, the twin experiments were replicated at different times with different library preparation protocols. Findings and caveats that apply to the study as a whole: Because the same donors could not be followed over many years, the conclusions depended on cross-sectional statistical analysis. A weaker excess of twin sharing was found in beta out-of-frame sequences because the signal-to-noise ratio was lowered by fewer shared sequences. Abundant cord blood beta clonotypes had fewer insertions, young adult naive repertoires showed a similar but weaker trend, and memory repertoires showed no such trend. Zero-insertion analyses could be partly confounded by invariant T cells such as MAIT and iNKT, though diverse VJ usage argued against such confounding for most clonotypes. In monozygotic twins, out-of-frame TCR alpha sharing was systematically underestimated by recombination models, although the models agreed with sharing between unrelated individuals. Out-of-frame TCR alpha sequences shared between twins showed an excess of low generation-probability sequences compared with coincidental sharing between unrelated individuals.

The library relied on 5' RACE. Data came from an Illumina HiSeq 2000. A universal primer binding site was added through template switching, and the final cDNA carried a unique molecular identifier so that TCR cDNA molecules could be counted accurately. Specific primers in the conserved constant-segment region were used to synthesize first-strand cDNA for TCR alpha and beta chains. To control for contamination, each cDNA library was double barcoded with a SMART-Mk sample barcode plus Illumina barcodes. TruSeq adapter sequences, together with Illumina sample barcodes, were added in two successive PCR steps. TCR alpha and beta cDNA libraries were sequenced on the Illumina HiSeq platform with custom primers. As for how the authors treated the data: Raw reads were processed with MiGEC to extract unique molecular identifiers, and MiXCR was used to determine CDR3 positions. For each individual, recombination models were inferred using an EM algorithm with the repgenHMM and IGoR tools. Shared clonotypes were analyzed with the tcR package in R, and sharing was normalized by the product of cloneset sizes. To study raw recombination without the effects of thymic and clonal selection, out-of-frame nonproductive sequences were analyzed. TCRdb ran its own pipeline on the public reads, namely fastp trimming at Q25 and MiXCR clone calling, and kept in-frame beta chains. One record per CDR3 amino acid sequence lists the most common genes and DNA. The V and J calls reflect TCRdb's pipeline rather than the authors' work. The sample data list about 460,000 distinct CDR3 sequences, and 13% to 15% of these were observed just once. The ten largest clones add up to about 0.53% of the sample.

Every donor was a healthy Caucasian. The twin cohort comprised three pairs of female monozygotic twins, all aged roughly 18 to 30 years. CD4+ and CD8+ T cell populations were isolated with positive isolation kits from Invitrogen. This clonotype was seen a handful of times. What antigen it recognizes has not been identified. The sample holds no much larger clone one base away, and base qualities are not on file. V ends up 6 bases short and J 7 bases short, with an unmatched junction base count of 14. CDR1 and CDR2 are drawn from the germline V gene: MDHEN, SYDVKM. The CDR3 covers 16 residues, taking in both the cysteine and the phenylalanine. The retained sequence is limited to the CDR3, 48 bases, with the frame set at the first base. This same sample was also part of a study on yellow fever vaccine responses in identical twins. As that second study puts it: According to the authors, the vaccine-induced T cell response in identical twins seemed to be partly convergent and partly specific to each individual. In the study, vaccine-responding T cell clones were precisely tracked in identical twins.

This clonotype originated in a woman between 18 and 29 years old in good health. The sample taken for sequencing was CD4+ T cells sorted from blood. The sequence links TRBV28 to TRBJ2-1, with TRBD1 matching 8 junction bases. The nucleotides read TGTGCCAGCAGCCCCCCGGGACAGGCGGGACGAAATGAGCAGTTCTTC. Translated, it gives CASSPPGQAGRNEQFF.